This entry concerns a single T cell receptor (beta chain). Time point denoted: baseline, week 1 (first vaccination visit). Treatment meaning: pre-vaccination baseline after standard-of-care therapy. There were new WHO grade 3 or 4 astrocytomas in the donors, and these were IDH1-mutant and ATRX-lost. The data were taken from a study of a mutant IDH1 vaccine in newly diagnosed glioma. Background on the study: Of treated patients, around 62% were men and roughly 38% women, averaging roughly 37 years. Earlier treatment was radiotherapy, temozolomide, or both, with most getting both.

Sequencing used immunoSEQ multiplex PCR; TCRdb keeps in-frame clones, though not all of them. This sample has approximately 100,000 clones; approximately 90% occur once, and the top ten carry approximately 0.6%. There are 14 residues in the CDR3. V shed 7 bases and J shed 3 bases, with 12 bases lying between them. In germline, CDR1 is SNHLY, CDR2 FYNNEI. This sample comprised PBMCs, obtained from a glioma patient treated with radiotherapy, temozolomide or both. The chain joins TRBV2 to TRBJ2-2, with D possibly matching TRBD2 (5 bases). The clonotype comes from a woman aged 45-65 years with glioma. The CDR3 here is CASMPRGYTGELFF. The CDR3 nucleotides read TGTGCCAGCATGCCTCGGGGATACACCGGGGAGCTGTTTTTT.